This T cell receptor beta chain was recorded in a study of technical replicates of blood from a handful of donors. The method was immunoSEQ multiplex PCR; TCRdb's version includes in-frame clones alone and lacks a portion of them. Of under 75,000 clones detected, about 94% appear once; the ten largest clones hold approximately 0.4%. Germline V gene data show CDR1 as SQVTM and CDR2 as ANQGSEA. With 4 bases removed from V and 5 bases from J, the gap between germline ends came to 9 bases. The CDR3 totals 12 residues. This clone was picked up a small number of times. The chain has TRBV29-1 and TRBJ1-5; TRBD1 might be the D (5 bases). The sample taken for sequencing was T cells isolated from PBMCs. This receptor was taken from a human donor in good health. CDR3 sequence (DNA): TGCAGCGTTGGCGGGGGTCATCAGCCCCAGCATTTT. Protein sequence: CSVGGGHQPQHF.